Listed below are T cell receptor beta chains from one sample, sequenced in a study of control samples from healthy donors and cancer patients. Generated by immunoSEQ multiplex PCR, the TCRdb table keeps only in-frame clones and is missing some. In the table there are fewer than 300,000 clones, 82% of which are singletons. Sequencing input: PBMCs. These receptor sequences come from a woman aged 55-69 years with lung cancer. CDR3s include the opening cysteine and the closing phenylalanine or tryptophan. The order of the fields is D gene, clone size, V gene, J gene, CDR3 DNA, CDR3 protein. A D gene is named only where the DNA matches it firmly. Size tells how often a clone was seen (once, few, many) or the class of an expanded clone, and some rows leave it out.

-	-	TRBV5-1	TRBJ2-2	TGCGCCAGCAGCTCCACAGGGAGTGGCGGAACCGGGGAGCTGTTTTTT	CASSSTGSGGTGELFF
TRBD1	once	TRBV2	TRBJ1-6	TGTGCCAGCAGCATCGACAGGGGACTATTAAATTCACCCCTCCACTTT	CASSIDRGLLNSPLHF
TRBD2	-	TRBV4-1	TRBJ2-7	TGCGCCAGCAGCCAAGTACAACTAGCGGGAGTTTTCTACGAGCAGTACTTC	CASSQVQLAGVFYEQYF
-	few	TRBV27	TRBJ1-6	TGTGCCAGCAGCTCAAAAAACCGGGACCTTTATTCACCCCTCCACTTT	CASSSKNRDLYSPLHF
-	-	TRBV3-1/TRBV3-2	TRBJ1-3	TGTGCCAGCAGCCAAGATTCGCCGGGGAGCTCTGGAAACACCATATATTTT	CASSQDSPGSSGNTIYF
-	-	TRBV5-6	TRBJ1-1	TGTGCCAGCAGCTTACAGGCCCCATCCGAAGCTTTCTTT	CASSLQAPSEAFF
-	-	TRBV6-2/TRBV6-3	TRBJ1-1	TGTGCCAGCAGCAGAGAAACATACACTGAAGCTTTCTTT	CASSRETYTEAFF
-	-	TRBV2	TRBJ2-2	TGTGCCAGCAGTGAAGCGCTGGTGGCGAACACCGGGGAGCTGTTTTTT	CASSEALVANTGELFF
-	-	TRBV28	TRBJ2-1	TGTGCCAGCAGTTTGGGTGACAGCACGAGCCACAATGAGCAGTTCTTC	CASSLGDSTSHNEQFF
-	-	TRBV5-1	TRBJ2-2	TGCGCCAGCAGCTGGGGGACCGGGGAGCTGTTTTTT	CASSWGTGELFF
-	many	TRBV4-2	TRBJ2-7	TGTGCCAGCAGCCAAGGCCTAGGGGACTACGAGCAGTACTTC	CASSQGLGDYEQYF
-	-	TRBV11-2	TRBJ1-2	TGTGCCAGCAGCTTTACCCCTAACTATGGCTACACCTTC	CASSFTPNYGYTF
-	-	TRBV18	TRBJ2-7	TGTGCCAGCTCAACAGACAGTTCCTACGAGCAGTACTTC	CASSTDSSYEQYF
TRBD1	-	TRBV12-3/TRBV12-4	TRBJ1-2	TGTGCCAGCAGTTTACAGGGGGGCTATGGCTACACCTTC	CASSLQGGYGYTF
-	-	TRBV6-5	TRBJ1-1	TGTGCCAGCAGTTACTCGAGGGCGACTGAAGCTTTCTTT	CASSYSRATEAFF
-	few	TRBV18	TRBJ1-1	TGTGCCAGCTCCGAGGACATGAACACTGAAGCTTTCTTT	CASSEDMNTEAFF
TRBD1	-	TRBV6-5	TRBJ1-6	TGTGCCAGCAGTCGGACAGGGAATTCACCCCTCCACTTT	CASSRTGNSPLHF
TRBD2	-	TRBV5-1	TRBJ2-1	TGCGCCAGCAGCCCGCCTGCTAGCGGGAGCTTCTTGAATGAGCAGTTCTTC	CASSPPASGSFLNEQFF
TRBD2	-	TRBV5-1	TRBJ2-1	TGCGCCAGCAGCGCAGGACTAGCGGAGCTCTACAATGAGCAGTTCTTC	CASSAGLAELYNEQFF
TRBD1	-	TRBV6-6	TRBJ1-6	TGTGCCAGCAGTAAGGACAGGGGGGATAATTCACCCCTCCACTTT	CASSKDRGDNSPLHF
-	-	TRBV10-3	TRBJ1-4	TGTGCCATCAGTCGGGACGATGAAAAACTGTTTTTT	CAISRDDEKLFF
-	-	TRBV18	TRBJ1-1	TGTGCCAGCTCACCAACTCGGAGGGGCGGGAACACTGAAGCTTTCTTT	CASSPTRRGGNTEAFF
-	few	TRBV28	TRBJ2-2	TGTGCCAGCAGTCCCCTGGACGGTTTCGCCGGGGAGCTGTTTTTT	CASSPLDGFAGELFF
TRBD1	-	TRBV2	TRBJ1-4	TGTGCCACCCACCGGGACAGAGGCCAAAAACTGTTTTTT	CATHRDRGQKLFF
TRBD1	-	TRBV28	TRBJ2-7	TGTGCCAGCAGTTTGGACAGGGGATACGAGCAGTACTTC	CASSLDRGYEQYF
TRBD2	-	TRBV28	TRBJ2-7	TGTGCCAGTGAAATGGTGGCGGGAGTAGGCGAGCAGTACTTC	CASEMVAGVGEQYF
-	-	TRBV11-3	TRBJ2-7	TGTGCCAGCAGCTTAGGGTACGGGCCCTACGAGCAGTACTTC	CASSLGYGPYEQYF
-	-	TRBV12-3/TRBV12-4	TRBJ1-2	TGTGCCAGCAGTGTGGGGAGGTATGGCTACACCTTC	CASSVGRYGYTF
TRBD2	-	TRBV7-2	TRBJ2-2	TGTGCCAGCAGCTTTGGGACTAGCACCGGGGAGCTGTTTTTT	CASSFGTSTGELFF
-	few	TRBV6-5	TRBJ1-5	TGTGCCAGCAGTTACTCGGTCGGGCGGCAACAGCCCCAGCATTTT	CASSYSVGRQQPQHF
-	-	TRBV5-1	TRBJ2-3	TGCGCCAGCAGCTTTAGCGGTAGCACAGATACGCAGTATTTT	CASSFSGSTDTQYF
TRBD2	once	TRBV18	TRBJ2-1	TGTGCCAGCTCCCCTCCTGGACTAGCGGGAAGTGTTGAGCAGTTCTTC	CASSPPGLAGSVEQFF
-	-	TRBV27	TRBJ2-2	TGTGCCAGCAGTCTTACGAACACCGGGGAGCTGTTTTTT	CASSLTNTGELFF
-	-	TRBV27	TRBJ1-1	TGTGCCAGCAGTTTAGGAACCCTGGGGGGAGCTTTCTTT	CASSLGTLGGAFF
TRBD1	-	TRBV6-5	TRBJ1-1	TGTGCCAGGCCCACAGGGGGCAAAACTGAAGCTTTCTTT	CARPTGGKTEAFF
-	once	TRBV11-3	TRBJ1-6	TGTGCCAGCAGCTTAGGCCAGGGTAATTCACCCCTCCACTTT	CASSLGQGNSPLHF
-	-	TRBV2	TRBJ1-2	TGTGCCAGCAGTGAACGAAGGCAGGAACGTGGCTACACCTTC	CASSERRQERGYTF
-	-	TRBV9	TRBJ1-2	TGTGCCAGCAGCGTAGAGGTGGCCATGCCTTATGGCTACACCTTC	CASSVEVAMPYGYTF
-	-	TRBV5-1	TRBJ2-3	TGCGCCAGCAGCGGGATGGGGCTAGGTGATACGCAGTATTTT	CASSGMGLGDTQYF
TRBD1	-	TRBV5-1	TRBJ2-3	TGCGCCAGCAGCCCACACGGACAGGACACAGATACGCAGTATTTT	CASSPHGQDTDTQYF
-	once	TRBV4-2	TRBJ2-3	TGTGCCAGCAGCCAAGAGCTAGGGTCAGATACGCAGTATTTT	CASSQELGSDTQYF
-	-	TRBV7-2	TRBJ2-7	TGTGCCAGCAGCGACAGGTACGAGCAGTACTTC	CASSDRYEQYF
-	few	TRBV10-2	TRBJ1-6	TGCGCCAGCAGTGAGTCAAACCATAATTCACCCCTCCACTTT	CASSESNHNSPLHF
-	-	TRBV6-1	TRBJ1-2	TGTGCCAGCAGTGAGGACTTCCGGGGAACTAACTATGGCTACACCTTC	CASSEDFRGTNYGYTF
TRBD1	-	TRBV18	TRBJ1-1	TGTGCCAGCTCACCCAGGGACAGGGGGAACGCTGAAGCTTTCTTT	CASSPRDRGNAEAFF
-	-	TRBV3-1/TRBV3-2	TRBJ1-1	TGTGCCAGCAGCACCGGGGGGGGTGAAGCTTTCTTT	CASSTGGGEAFF
-	-	TRBV11-3	TRBJ2-3	TGTGCCAGCAGCGAGGGCGGGACAATGGATACGCAGTATTTT	CASSEGGTMDTQYF
-	once	TRBV30	TRBJ1-2	TGTGCCTGGAGTGTACACCAGGGGAGAGGCTACACCTTC	CAWSVHQGRGYTF
TRBD1	-	TRBV29-1	TRBJ2-7	TGCAGCGTTGTAGGGGGACAGGGTGCGGACGAGCAGTACTTC	CSVVGGQGADEQYF
-	-	TRBV30	TRBJ2-4	TGTGCCTGGAGTGTTGGCGTTGCGGGGAACATTCAGTACTTC	CAWSVGVAGNIQYF
-	-	TRBV5-1	TRBJ2-1	TGCGCCAGCAGCTTGGGCCGCAATGAGCAGTTCTTC	CASSLGRNEQFF
-	-	TRBV29-1	TRBJ1-1	TGCAGCGTTGAAGAATTTTTGAACACTGAAGCTTTCTTT	CSVEEFLNTEAFF
-	-	TRBV4-1	TRBJ1-2	TGCGCCAGCAGCAAAGAAACCAGAGGCGACTATGGCTACACCTTC	CASSKETRGDYGYTF
-	-	TRBV5-5	TRBJ1-4	TGTGCCAGCAGCTTGAGCCACCGTAATGAAAAACTGTTTTTT	CASSLSHRNEKLFF
TRBD2	-	TRBV4-1	TRBJ2-1	TGCGCCAGCAGCCAAGTGGAGCGGGGCTACAATGAGCAGTTCTTC	CASSQVERGYNEQFF
TRBD2	once	TRBV7-2	TRBJ2-2	TGTGCCAGCAGCCCGACTAGCGGGCTAACCGGGGAGCTGTTTTTT	CASSPTSGLTGELFF
-	once	TRBV10-2	TRBJ2-7	TGCGCCAGCAGTGGGACGCAACACTACGAGCAGTACTTC	CASSGTQHYEQYF
-	-	TRBV30	TRBJ2-7	TGTGCCTGGAGTCAACGGAGGGGGAACGAGCAGTACTTC	CAWSQRRGNEQYF
-	-	TRBV11-2	TRBJ2-2	TGTGCCAGCAGCTTACAATGGGCAGGGGCTGAAACCGGGGAGCTGTTTTTT	CASSLQWAGAETGELFF